These 9 T cell receptor beta chains were all obtained from the same sample, sequenced in a study of CD8 T cells in ankylosing spondylitis. TCRdb processed the 5' RACE reads anew with MiXCR; each CDR3 protein has one entry. The data show about 360,000 distinct CDR3 sequences, 20% to 25% seen once. Sequenced: blood, either unsorted or a sorted T cell fraction (not recorded which). These TCRs come from a male donor with ankylosing spondylitis or in good health (not recorded which).

The rearrangement joins TRBV6-1 to TRBJ2-4, with a tentative D call TRBD2 (6 bases). The CDR3 extends over 14 amino acids. The germline V and J ends were trimmed by 7 bases and 7 bases, with 17 bases remaining between them. Germline-derived CDR1 and CDR2 are MNHNS and SASEGT. CDR3: CASKSGVYPNIQYF. The CDR3 nucleotides are TGTGCCAGCAAATCGGGGGTATATCCGAACATTCAGTACTTC.

A few counts support this clonotype. The chain is built from TRBV28 and TRBJ2-1; a weak D match, TRBD1 (6 bases). The CDR3 runs 14 residues. CDR1 and CDR2 (germline): MDHEN, SYDVKM. Trimming cost V 4 bases and J 6 bases, with 13 bases left between them. In DNA, the CDR3 is TGTGCCAGCAGTTGGACAGCGACAGGCAATGAGCAGTTCTTC. Protein product: CASSWTATGNEQFF. Full variable domain (remainder filled in from reference TRBV28 and TRBJ2-1): DVKVTQSSRYLVKRTGEKVFLECVQDMDHENMFWYRQDPGLGLRLIYFSYDVKMKEKGDIPEGYSVSREKKERFSLILESASTNQTSMYLCASSWTATGNEQFFGPGTRLTVL.

CDR3 bases: TGTGCCAGCAGCTTAGCTGGAAACCCGTACTTC. Translated: CASSLAGNPYF. V and J are TRBV7-9 and TRBJ2-7; D uncertain. This CDR3 spans 11 amino acids. Germline V gives CDR1 SEHNR, CDR2 FQNEAQ (reference sequence). V was trimmed by 0 bases and J by 12 bases, leaving 9 bases between them.

The gene calls are TRBV4-1 and TRBJ2-5, with 10 bases fitting TRBD2. The CDR3 sequence is 17 residues long. Germline CDR1 MGHRA, CDR2 YSYEKL. Trimming took 3 bases from V and 1 from J; bases not matched to a gene: 8. CDR3 coding DNA: TGCGCCAGCAGCCACCTGGGGGCTAGCGGGGGCCAAGAGACCCAGTACTTC. Translation gives CASSHLGASGGQETQYF.

The chain recombines TRBV6-1 with TRBJ2-3, with D perhaps TRBD1 or TRBD2 (5 bases each). This CDR3 has 13 residues. V lost 4 bases, J lost 8 bases, and 13 bases lay in between. The germline gives CDR1 MNHNS, CDR2 SASEGT. CDR3 in DNA: TGTGCCAGCAGTGGCCCTCTCGGGGCTACGCAGTATTTT. Translating it yields CASSGPLGATQYF.

The chain joins TRBV20-1 to TRBJ1-1; possible D gene TRBD1, 6 bases. The CDR3 has 12 amino acids. Trimming shortened V by 6 bases and J by 3 bases, and 11 bases separated the two germline ends. CDR1 is DFQATT and CDR2 is SNEGSKA in the germline V gene (reference sequence). CDR3 DNA sequence: TGCAGTGCCGACGCAGGGGACACTGAAGCTTTCTTT. Translation gives CSADAGDTEAFF.

CDR3 region: CSVVVLTYEQYF. The CDR3, as DNA: TGCAGCGTTGTAGTCCTCACCTACGAGCAGTACTTC. The chain couples TRBV29-1 to TRBJ2-7; D not resolved. CDR1 is SQVTM and CDR2 is ANQGSEA in the germline V gene. The CDR3 length is 12 residues. The ends were cut back, 4 bases at V and 2 bases at J, with 9 bases in the middle.

This clonotype showed up many times. The CDR3 DNA is TGTGCCAGCAGCCAAGGGAGTCGAGGCGGCGCAGATACGCAGTATTTT. This encodes CASSQGSRGGADTQYF. V is TRBV4-2 and J is TRBJ2-3; D gene uncertain. In germline, CDR1 is LGHNA, CDR2 YNFKEQ. V lost 1 base to trimming and J lost 4 bases, with 15 bases between them. CDR3 length: 16 amino acids.

This rearrangement joins TRBV20-1 to TRBJ2-1; 7 bases agree with TRBD1. There are 15 residues in the CDR3. V was clipped by 0 bases and J by 4 bases; unmatched bases: 6. From germline, CDR1 is DFQATT and CDR2 SNEGSKA (reference sequence). As DNA, the CDR3 is TGCAGTGCTAGAGATAAGGCAGGGGGATACAATGAGCAGTTCTTC. It codes for CSARDKAGGYNEQFF.